The source of this TCR beta chain is a study of cytomegalovirus exposure and HLA in healthy donors. Study conclusions and caveats: Reported results showed that the classifier diagnosed cytomegalovirus status with high specificity and sensitivity.

13 Jbeta primers and 60 Vbeta primers were used for the PCR. Measured with immunoSEQ multiplex PCR; TCRdb has only the in-frame clones, and not every one. This table holds 150,000 to 160,000 clones, approximately 75% found once. This CDR3 has 13 amino acids. The V segment lost 5 bases and the J segment 11 bases; nucleotides outside the gene matches: 11. CDR1 is SQVTM and CDR2 is ANQGSEA in the germline V gene. Comments on this clone: The antigen remains unidentified.

Each donor was healthy, and each was a bone marrow donor. Source material: PBMCs. The chain links TRBV29-1 to TRBJ2-1, with 8 bases aligning to TRBD2. The receptor's source is a man younger than 35 in good health and CMV-seronegative. The CDR3 coding sequence is TGCAGCGTTTTACTAACGGGGGGGTCCCAGCAGTTCTTC. This gives the protein CSVLLTGGSQQFF.